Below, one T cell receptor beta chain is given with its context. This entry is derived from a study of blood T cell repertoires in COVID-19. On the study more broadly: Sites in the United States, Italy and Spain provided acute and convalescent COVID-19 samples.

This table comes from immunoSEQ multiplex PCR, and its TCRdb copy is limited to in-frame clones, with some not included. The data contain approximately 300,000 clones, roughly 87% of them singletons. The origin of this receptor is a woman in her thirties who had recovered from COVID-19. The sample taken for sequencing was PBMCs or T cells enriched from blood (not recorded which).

The DNA of the CDR3 is TGTGCCAGCAGTTTACAGGGAGGTGGCACTGAAGCTTTCTTT. Translated, it gives CASSLQGGGTEAFF. The chain carries TRBV27 and TRBJ1-1, with a possible D match to TRBD1 (5 bases). The ends were cut back, 2 bases at V and 4 bases at J, with 11 bases in the middle. This CDR3 is built from 14 residues. Germline CDR1 is MNHEY and CDR2 is SMNVEV (reference sequence).